These 22 T cell receptor beta chains were all obtained from the same sample, sequenced in a study of blood T cell repertoires in COVID-19. The assay was immunoSEQ multiplex PCR, and TCRdb's table has in-frame clones only and misses some. The table has over 25,000 clones, about 92% seen once. The sequenced sample was peripheral blood. The receptors were sampled from a man aged 50 to 60 with active COVID-19.

The rearrangement links TRBV9 to TRBJ1-5, with a weak D call TRBD1 (5 bases). Trimming cost V 10 bases and J 3 bases, with 14 bases left between them. Germline V gene sequence: CDR1 SGDLS, CDR2 YYNGEE. The CDR3 has 13 residues. CDR3: CASGDSSNQPQHF. CDR3 coding DNA: TGTGCCTCCGGAGACAGCTCCAATCAGCCCCAGCATTTT.

This sequence joins TRBV27 and TRBJ1-4, with 7 positions matching TRBD1. V lost 3 bases, J lost 0 bases, and 13 bases stayed unmatched. Germline V CDR1 and CDR2: MNHEY, SMNVEV (reference sequence). The CDR3 is 19 residues long. For the CDR3, the DNA is TGTGCCAGCAGTTTGTCCCGACAGGGACCACTTGCAACTAATGAAAAACTGTTTTTT. This encodes CASSLSRQGPLATNEKLFF.

The count of this clone is one. The rearrangement links TRBV12-5 to TRBJ2-2; TRBD1 agrees at 9 bases. CDR1 is LGHNT, CDR2 FRNRAP, per germline. This CDR3 is 15 amino acids long. Germline trimming cut 7 bases from V and 3 bases from J; bases unmatched to any gene: 6. The CDR3 DNA follows: TGTGCTAGTGTCAAACAGGGGGCGGACACCGGGGAGCTGTTTTTT. Translating it yields CASVKQGADTGELFF. Combining the CDR3 with reference TRBV12-5 and TRBJ2-2 gives the whole variable domain DARVTQTPRHKVTEMGQEVTMRCQPILGHNTVFWYRQTMMQGLELLAYFRNRAPLDDSGMPKDRFSAEMPDATLATLKIQPSEPRDSAVYFCASVKQGADTGELFFGEGSRLTVL.

The chain joins TRBV2 to TRBJ1-4; D unresolved. Looked up from germline, CDR1 is SNHLY and CDR2 is FYNNEI. The CDR3 is 16 amino acids. Between the trimmed V and J ends, which lost 0 bases and 8 bases, there was a span of 16 bases. This CDR3 is CASSEAGEGSYEKLFF. CDR3 coding DNA: TGTGCCAGCAGTGAAGCCGGGGAGGGTTCGTACGAAAAACTGTTTTTT.

This rearrangement joins TRBV19 to TRBJ1-6; D is uncertain. Germline CDR1 and CDR2: LNHDA and SQIVND (reference sequence). This CDR3 is built from 16 residues. V gave up 2 bases and J gave up 0 bases, with 8 bases separating them. CDR3 coding DNA: TGTGCCAGTAGTATATCGAGGAGCTCCTATAATTCACCCCTCCACTTT. It encodes CASSISRSSYNSPLHF.

The chain uses TRBV6-5 and TRBJ2-5, with TRBD1 matching over 11 bases. Looked up from germline, CDR1 is MNHEY and CDR2 is SVGAGI. V shed 10 bases, J shed 4 bases, and the junction held 5 bases outside the gene matches. This CDR3 has 13 amino acids. The CDR3 here is CATGQGVGETQYF. In DNA, the CDR3 is TGTGCCACGGGACAGGGGGTGGGAGAGACCCAGTACTTC.

V is TRBV5-1 and J is TRBJ2-2, with a possible D match to TRBD2 (6 bases). V lost 0 bases to trimming and J lost 6 bases, with 12 bases between them. CDR1 and CDR2 (germline): SGHRS, YFSETQ. The CDR3 is 15 amino acids. The CDR3 DNA sequence: TGCGCCAGCAGCTTGGATCCGGGAGCCCCCGGGGAGCTGTTTTTT. Translation gives CASSLDPGAPGELFF.

This chain joins TRBV5-4 and TRBJ1-2, with a tentative D call TRBD1 (5 bases). CDR3 length: 16 residues. Germline-derived CDR1 and CDR2 are SGHNT and YYREEE (reference sequence). V lost 0 bases, J lost 5 bases, and 17 bases lay in between. The CDR3 DNA reads TGTGCCAGCAGCTTGGGACTCCAGGGTCAGGAGTATGGCTACACCTTC. Its translation: CASSLGLQGQEYGYTF.

This clone was detected only once. This chain links TRBV4-1 with TRBJ2-1; 10 bases agree with TRBD2. J was trimmed by 7 bases and V by 0 bases; bases with no gene match: 12. Germline-derived CDR1 and CDR2 are MGHRA and YSYEKL. The CDR3 totals 18 residues. This CDR3 is CASSQDPSLAGVGNEQFF. The CDR3 bases are TGCGCCAGCAGCCAAGATCCCTCGCTAGCGGGAGTTGGAAATGAGCAGTTCTTC.

The rearrangement joins TRBV5-5 to TRBJ2-3; 10 bases fit TRBD1. Germline V gene sequence: CDR1 SGHKS, CDR2 YYEKEE (reference sequence). J was trimmed by 5 bases and V by 3 bases; bases with no gene match: 3. This CDR3 is 14 amino acids long. The CDR3 region has the DNA TGTGCCAGCAGCTGGGGACAGGGGTTAGATACGCAGTATTTT. Translated, it gives CASSWGQGLDTQYF. The full variable domain, rest sourced from reference TRBV5-5 and TRBJ2-3, is DAGVTQSPTHLIKTRGQQVTLRCSPISGHKSVSWYQQVLGQGPQFIFQYYEKEERGRGNFPDRFSARQFPNYSSELNVNALLLGDSALYLCASSWGQGLDTQYFGPGTRLTVL.

J is TRBJ2-5 and V is TRBV28; TRBD2 is a possible D gene (6 bases). V was pared by 7 bases and J by 1 base, with 16 bases between. The CDR3 runs to 15 residues. CDR1 is MDHEN, CDR2 SYDVKM, per germline. CDR3 nucleotide sequence: TGTGCCAGCACCGACCCCCGGGGACTCCAAGAGACCCAGTACTTC. It codes for CASTDPRGLQETQYF.

This chain links TRBV11-2 with TRBJ2-3; TRBD2 might be the D (6 bases). The V gene's germline CDR1 is SGHAT and CDR2 FQNNGV. The V end was cut by 5 bases, the J end by 3 bases, with 15 bases between. The CDR3 is made up of 15 amino acids. The CDR3 DNA sequence: TGTGCCAGCAGCCGCGGGACGGCCAGAACAGATACGCAGTATTTT. Amino acids: CASSRGTARTDTQYF. Together with reference TRBV11-2 and TRBJ2-3, the CDR3 gives the full variable domain: EAGVAQSPRYKIIEKRQSVAFWCNPISGHATLYWYQQILGQGPKLLIQFQNNGVVDDSQLPKDRFSAERLKGVDSTLKIQPAKLEDSAVYLCASSRGTARTDTQYFGPGTRLTVL.

CDR3 sequence reads: CASTEGTAYEQYF. CDR3 nucleotide sequence: TGCGCCAGCACCGAGGGGACAGCCTACGAGCAGTACTTC. The chain has TRBV5-1 and TRBJ2-7, with 7 positions matching TRBD1. V dropped 6 bases and J dropped 2; count of bases not matched to a gene: 5. The CDR3 length is 13 residues. Germline values: CDR1 SGHRS, CDR2 YFSETQ. The full variable domain, completed using reference TRBV5-1 and TRBJ2-7, is KAGVTQTPRYLIKTRGQQVTLSCSPISGHRSVSWYQQTPGQGLQFLFEYFSETQRNKGNFPGRFSGRQFSNSRSEMNVSTLELGDSALYLCASTEGTAYEQYFGPGTRLTVT.

This rearrangement joins TRBV10-3 to TRBJ2-1; D gene uncertain. Germline V lookup: CDR1 ENHRY, CDR2 SYGVKD. This CDR3 region has 12 residues. The V gene lost 3 bases and the J gene lost 8 bases, with 8 bases spanning the gap. In nucleotides, the CDR3 is TGTGCCATCAGTGATCAAGCCGATGAGCAGTTCTTC. It translates to CAISDQADEQFF.

This chain uses TRBV29-1 with TRBJ2-5, with D unresolved. Germline V gene sequence: CDR1 SQVTM, CDR2 ANQGSEA. This CDR3 has 13 amino acids. The V and J ends lost 0 bases and 2 bases respectively, with 7 bases between them. Here the CDR3 DNA reads TGCAGCGTTGAAGACACAGAACAAGAGACCCAGTACTTC. It translates to CSVEDTEQETQYF.

This chain connects TRBV4-1 to TRBJ1-5; D is undetermined. V was pared by 0 bases and J by 2 bases, with 8 bases between. Per germline, CDR1 MGHRA and CDR2 YSYEKL. This CDR3 has 15 residues. The chain's CDR3 is CASSQEPRGNQPQHF. In nucleotides, the CDR3 is TGCGCCAGCAGCCAAGAACCCCGGGGCAATCAGCCCCAGCATTTT.

The J gene is TRBJ1-5, the V gene TRBV28; 10 nucleotides agree with TRBD1. There are 16 residues in the CDR3. Germline CDR1 is MDHEN and CDR2 is SYDVKM. V shed 3 bases, J shed 4 bases, and the junction held 6 bases outside the gene matches. DNA of the CDR3: TGTGCCAGCAGTTTTTCCGACAGGGGGCTTAATCAGCCCCAGCATTTT. Translated, it gives CASSFSDRGLNQPQHF.

The rearrangement links TRBV6-6 to TRBJ2-5; no reliable D call. This CDR3 has 12 amino acids. Germline V gene sequence: CDR1 MNHNY, CDR2 SVGAGI (reference sequence). Trimming cost V 2 bases and J 4 bases, with 5 bases left between them. The CDR3, as DNA: TGTGCCAGCAGTTACATCGGAGAGACCCAGTACTTC. Residues: CASSYIGETQYF.

The chain has TRBV3-1 (or the pseudogene TRBV3-2) and TRBJ1-2; a weak D match, TRBD1 (5 bases). The CDR3 totals 13 residues. CDR1 is LGHDT and CDR2 is YNNKEL in the germline V gene (reference sequence). With 4 bases removed from V and 3 bases from J, the gap between germline ends came to 9 bases. This CDR3 is CASSLRQHYGYTF. CDR3 nucleotides: TGTGCCAGCAGCCTCCGACAGCACTATGGCTACACCTTC.

The chain employs TRBV6-5 and TRBJ1-1, with D hard to call. V lost 2 bases, J lost 0 bases, and 13 bases lay in between. Germline CDR1 and CDR2: MNHEY and SVGAGI. The CDR3 is 16 residues long. This CDR3 reads CASSYGSGLVNTEAFF. DNA of the CDR3: TGTGCCAGCAGTTACGGGTCCGGACTGGTGAACACTGAAGCTTTCTTT.

The gene calls are TRBV29-1 and TRBJ2-1; 7 nucleotides line up with TRBD2. CDR3 length: 14 amino acids. V shed 7 bases, J shed 6 bases, and the junction held 12 bases outside the gene matches. Germline V gene data show CDR1 as SQVTM and CDR2 as ANQGSEA. CDR3: CSGSGGPRSNEQFF. The DNA of the CDR3 is TGCAGCGGATCGGGGGGACCGAGGAGCAATGAGCAGTTCTTC.

This chain joins TRBV28 and TRBJ1-2; tentatively, D is TRBD1 (6 bases). Trimming cost V 7 bases and J 6 bases, with 15 bases left between them. CDR3 length: 13 amino acids. Germline V gene sequence: CDR1 MDHEN, CDR2 SYDVKM. This CDR3 is CASIHPGVDGYTF. The CDR3 DNA follows: TGTGCCAGCATCCACCCAGGGGTTGATGGCTACACCTTC.